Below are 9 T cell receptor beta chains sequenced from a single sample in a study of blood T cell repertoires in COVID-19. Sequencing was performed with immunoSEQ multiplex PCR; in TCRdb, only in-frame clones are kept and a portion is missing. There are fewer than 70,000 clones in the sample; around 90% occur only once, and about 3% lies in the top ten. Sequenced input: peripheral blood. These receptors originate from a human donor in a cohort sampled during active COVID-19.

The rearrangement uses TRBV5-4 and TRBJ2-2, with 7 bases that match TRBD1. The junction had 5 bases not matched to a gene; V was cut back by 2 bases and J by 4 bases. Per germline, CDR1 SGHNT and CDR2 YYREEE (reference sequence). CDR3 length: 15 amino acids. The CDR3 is CASSFNRGRTGELFF. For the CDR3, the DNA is TGTGCCAGCAGCTTTAATAGGGGGCGCACCGGGGAGCTGTTTTTT.

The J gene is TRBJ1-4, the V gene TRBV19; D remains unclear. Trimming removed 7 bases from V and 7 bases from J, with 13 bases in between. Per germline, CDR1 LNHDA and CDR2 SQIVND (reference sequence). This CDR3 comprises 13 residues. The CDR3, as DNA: TGTGCCAGTACCTTCGCCAGAAGTGAAAAACTGTTTTTT. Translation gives CASTFARSEKLFF.

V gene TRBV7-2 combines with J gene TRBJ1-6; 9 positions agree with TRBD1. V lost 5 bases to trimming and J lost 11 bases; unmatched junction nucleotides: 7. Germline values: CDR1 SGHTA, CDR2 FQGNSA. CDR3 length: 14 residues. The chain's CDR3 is CASSPGQGITPLHF. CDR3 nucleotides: TGTGCCAGCAGCCCGGGACAGGGTATTACACCCCTCCACTTT.

The CDR3 reads CASNKGLGADTQYF. The CDR3 DNA reads as TGTGCCAGTAATAAGGGGCTTGGCGCAGATACGCAGTATTTT. This chain links TRBV19 with TRBJ2-3; possibly TRBD1 for D (5 bases). The germline V gene has CDR1 LNHDA and CDR2 SQIVND (reference sequence). CDR3 size: 14 residues. The V and J ends lost 7 bases and 4 bases respectively, with 15 bases between them.

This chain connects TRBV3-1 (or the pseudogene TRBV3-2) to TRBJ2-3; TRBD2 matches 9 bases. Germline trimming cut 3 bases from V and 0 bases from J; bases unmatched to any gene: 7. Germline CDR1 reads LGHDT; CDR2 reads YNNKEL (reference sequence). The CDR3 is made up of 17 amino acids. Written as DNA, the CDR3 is TGTGCCAGCAGCCAGGATAGCGGGGGTCCTAGCACAGATACGCAGTATTTT. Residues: CASSQDSGGPSTDTQYF.

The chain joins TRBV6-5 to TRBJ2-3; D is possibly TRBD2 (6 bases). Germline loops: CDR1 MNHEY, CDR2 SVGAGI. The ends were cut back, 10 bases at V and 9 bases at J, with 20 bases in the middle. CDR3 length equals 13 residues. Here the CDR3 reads CATKGRGAITQYF. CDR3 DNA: TGTGCCACCAAAGGGCGGGGTGCCATCACGCAGTATTTT.

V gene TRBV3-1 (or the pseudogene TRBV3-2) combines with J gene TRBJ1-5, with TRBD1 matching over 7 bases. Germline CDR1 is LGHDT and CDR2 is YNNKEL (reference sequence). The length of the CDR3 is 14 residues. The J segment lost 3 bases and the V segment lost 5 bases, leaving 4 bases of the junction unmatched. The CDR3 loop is CASSVGQINQPQHF. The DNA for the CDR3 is TGTGCCAGCAGCGTGGGACAGATCAATCAGCCCCAGCATTTT.

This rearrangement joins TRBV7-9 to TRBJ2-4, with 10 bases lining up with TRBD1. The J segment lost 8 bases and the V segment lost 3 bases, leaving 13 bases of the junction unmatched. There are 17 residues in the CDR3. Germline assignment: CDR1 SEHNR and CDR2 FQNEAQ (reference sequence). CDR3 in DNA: TGTGCCAGCAGCTTCTCGAAAAGACAGGGGGCCGTATACATTCAGTACTTC. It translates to CASSFSKRQGAVYIQYF.

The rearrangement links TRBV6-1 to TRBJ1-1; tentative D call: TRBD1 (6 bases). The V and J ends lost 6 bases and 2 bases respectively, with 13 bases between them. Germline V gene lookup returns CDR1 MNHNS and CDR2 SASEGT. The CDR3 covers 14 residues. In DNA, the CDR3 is TGTGCCAGCAGATCCGGACAGCCCAACACTGAAGCTTTCTTT. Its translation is CASRSGQPNTEAFF.